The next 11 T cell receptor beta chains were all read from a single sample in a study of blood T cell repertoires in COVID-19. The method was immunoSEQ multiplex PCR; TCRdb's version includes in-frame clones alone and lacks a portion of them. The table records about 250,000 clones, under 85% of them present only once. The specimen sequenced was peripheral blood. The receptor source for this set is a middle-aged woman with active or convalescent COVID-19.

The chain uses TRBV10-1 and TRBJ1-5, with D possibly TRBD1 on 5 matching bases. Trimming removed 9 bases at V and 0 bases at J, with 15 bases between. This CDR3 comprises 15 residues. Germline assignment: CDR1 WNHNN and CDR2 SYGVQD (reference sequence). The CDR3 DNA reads TGCGCCAGGGAAGGGGCAGACGTTAGCAATCAGCCCCAGCATTTT. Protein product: CAREGADVSNQPQHF.

CDR3 region: CASSQAGNYGYTF. DNA of the CDR3: TGCGCCAGCAGCCAAGCAGGGAACTATGGCTACACCTTC. This sequence joins TRBV4-1 and TRBJ1-2, with D perhaps TRBD1 (5 bases). The CDR3 is made up of 13 amino acids. CDR1 and CDR2 from the germline V gene are MGHRA and YSYEKL. Trimming stripped 1 base from V and 2 bases from J, with 5 bases between.

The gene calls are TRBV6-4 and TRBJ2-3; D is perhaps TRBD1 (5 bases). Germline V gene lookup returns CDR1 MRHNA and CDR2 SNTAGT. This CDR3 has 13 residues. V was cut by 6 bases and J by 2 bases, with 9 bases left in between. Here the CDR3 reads CASSDSPTDTQYF. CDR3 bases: TGTGCCAGCAGCGACAGCCCCACAGATACGCAGTATTTT.

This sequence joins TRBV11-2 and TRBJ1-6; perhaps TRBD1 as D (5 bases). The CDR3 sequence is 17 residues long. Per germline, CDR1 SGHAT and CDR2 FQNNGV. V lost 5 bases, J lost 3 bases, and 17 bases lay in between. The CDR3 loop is CASSRGGGTSYNSPLHF. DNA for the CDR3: TGTGCCAGCAGCAGGGGTGGAGGGACGAGCTATAATTCACCCCTCCACTTT.

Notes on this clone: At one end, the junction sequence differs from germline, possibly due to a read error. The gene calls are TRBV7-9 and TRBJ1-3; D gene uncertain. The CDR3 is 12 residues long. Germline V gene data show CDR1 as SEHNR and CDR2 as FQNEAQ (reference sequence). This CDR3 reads CASSLGGIPQGF. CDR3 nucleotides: TGTGCCAGCAGCTTAGGAGGAATCCCCCAAGGTTTT.

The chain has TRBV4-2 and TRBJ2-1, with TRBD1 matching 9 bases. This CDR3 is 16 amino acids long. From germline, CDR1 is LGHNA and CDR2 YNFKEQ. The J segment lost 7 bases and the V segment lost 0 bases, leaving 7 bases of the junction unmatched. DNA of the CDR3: TGTGCCAGCAGCCAAGATGAAGGGACAGGGCATAATGAGCAGTTCTTC. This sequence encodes CASSQDEGTGHNEQFF.

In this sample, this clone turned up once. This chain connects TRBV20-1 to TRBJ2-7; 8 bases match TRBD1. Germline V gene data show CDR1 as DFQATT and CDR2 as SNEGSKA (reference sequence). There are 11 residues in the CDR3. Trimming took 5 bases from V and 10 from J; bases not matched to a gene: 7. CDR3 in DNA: TGCAGTGCTCGACTCGGACAGGGTCAGTACTTC. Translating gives CSARLGQGQYF.

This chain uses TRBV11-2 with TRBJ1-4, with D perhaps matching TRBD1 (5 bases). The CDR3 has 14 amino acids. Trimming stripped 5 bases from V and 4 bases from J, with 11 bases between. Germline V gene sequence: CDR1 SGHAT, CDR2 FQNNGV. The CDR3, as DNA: TGTGCCAGCAGCCGCGGGGGGGGTAATGAAAAACTGTTTTTT. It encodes CASSRGGGNEKLFF.

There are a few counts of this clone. The CDR3 DNA follows: TGTGCCAGCAGTGAGTTGAGGAGCTCTGGAAACACCATATATTTT. The encoded protein is CASSELRSSGNTIYF. The chain employs TRBV6-1 and TRBJ1-3, with D hard to call. Looked up from germline, CDR1 is MNHNS and CDR2 is SASEGT. There are 15 residues in the CDR3. Trimming removed 3 bases from V and 0 bases from J, with 9 bases in between.

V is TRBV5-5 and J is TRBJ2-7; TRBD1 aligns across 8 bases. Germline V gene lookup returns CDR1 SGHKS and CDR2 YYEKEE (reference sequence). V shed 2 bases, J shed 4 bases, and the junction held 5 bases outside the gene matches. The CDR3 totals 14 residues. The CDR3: CASSFQDRAYEQYV. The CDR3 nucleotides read TGTGCCAGCAGCTTCCAGGACAGGGCTTACGAGCAGTACGTC.

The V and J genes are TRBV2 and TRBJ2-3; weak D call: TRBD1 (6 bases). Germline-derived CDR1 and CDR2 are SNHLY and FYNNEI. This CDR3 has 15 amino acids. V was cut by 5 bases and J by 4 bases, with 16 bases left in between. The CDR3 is CASSRTEGKADTQYF. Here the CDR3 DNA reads TGTGCCAGCAGTAGGACAGAAGGAAAAGCAGATACGCAGTATTTT.